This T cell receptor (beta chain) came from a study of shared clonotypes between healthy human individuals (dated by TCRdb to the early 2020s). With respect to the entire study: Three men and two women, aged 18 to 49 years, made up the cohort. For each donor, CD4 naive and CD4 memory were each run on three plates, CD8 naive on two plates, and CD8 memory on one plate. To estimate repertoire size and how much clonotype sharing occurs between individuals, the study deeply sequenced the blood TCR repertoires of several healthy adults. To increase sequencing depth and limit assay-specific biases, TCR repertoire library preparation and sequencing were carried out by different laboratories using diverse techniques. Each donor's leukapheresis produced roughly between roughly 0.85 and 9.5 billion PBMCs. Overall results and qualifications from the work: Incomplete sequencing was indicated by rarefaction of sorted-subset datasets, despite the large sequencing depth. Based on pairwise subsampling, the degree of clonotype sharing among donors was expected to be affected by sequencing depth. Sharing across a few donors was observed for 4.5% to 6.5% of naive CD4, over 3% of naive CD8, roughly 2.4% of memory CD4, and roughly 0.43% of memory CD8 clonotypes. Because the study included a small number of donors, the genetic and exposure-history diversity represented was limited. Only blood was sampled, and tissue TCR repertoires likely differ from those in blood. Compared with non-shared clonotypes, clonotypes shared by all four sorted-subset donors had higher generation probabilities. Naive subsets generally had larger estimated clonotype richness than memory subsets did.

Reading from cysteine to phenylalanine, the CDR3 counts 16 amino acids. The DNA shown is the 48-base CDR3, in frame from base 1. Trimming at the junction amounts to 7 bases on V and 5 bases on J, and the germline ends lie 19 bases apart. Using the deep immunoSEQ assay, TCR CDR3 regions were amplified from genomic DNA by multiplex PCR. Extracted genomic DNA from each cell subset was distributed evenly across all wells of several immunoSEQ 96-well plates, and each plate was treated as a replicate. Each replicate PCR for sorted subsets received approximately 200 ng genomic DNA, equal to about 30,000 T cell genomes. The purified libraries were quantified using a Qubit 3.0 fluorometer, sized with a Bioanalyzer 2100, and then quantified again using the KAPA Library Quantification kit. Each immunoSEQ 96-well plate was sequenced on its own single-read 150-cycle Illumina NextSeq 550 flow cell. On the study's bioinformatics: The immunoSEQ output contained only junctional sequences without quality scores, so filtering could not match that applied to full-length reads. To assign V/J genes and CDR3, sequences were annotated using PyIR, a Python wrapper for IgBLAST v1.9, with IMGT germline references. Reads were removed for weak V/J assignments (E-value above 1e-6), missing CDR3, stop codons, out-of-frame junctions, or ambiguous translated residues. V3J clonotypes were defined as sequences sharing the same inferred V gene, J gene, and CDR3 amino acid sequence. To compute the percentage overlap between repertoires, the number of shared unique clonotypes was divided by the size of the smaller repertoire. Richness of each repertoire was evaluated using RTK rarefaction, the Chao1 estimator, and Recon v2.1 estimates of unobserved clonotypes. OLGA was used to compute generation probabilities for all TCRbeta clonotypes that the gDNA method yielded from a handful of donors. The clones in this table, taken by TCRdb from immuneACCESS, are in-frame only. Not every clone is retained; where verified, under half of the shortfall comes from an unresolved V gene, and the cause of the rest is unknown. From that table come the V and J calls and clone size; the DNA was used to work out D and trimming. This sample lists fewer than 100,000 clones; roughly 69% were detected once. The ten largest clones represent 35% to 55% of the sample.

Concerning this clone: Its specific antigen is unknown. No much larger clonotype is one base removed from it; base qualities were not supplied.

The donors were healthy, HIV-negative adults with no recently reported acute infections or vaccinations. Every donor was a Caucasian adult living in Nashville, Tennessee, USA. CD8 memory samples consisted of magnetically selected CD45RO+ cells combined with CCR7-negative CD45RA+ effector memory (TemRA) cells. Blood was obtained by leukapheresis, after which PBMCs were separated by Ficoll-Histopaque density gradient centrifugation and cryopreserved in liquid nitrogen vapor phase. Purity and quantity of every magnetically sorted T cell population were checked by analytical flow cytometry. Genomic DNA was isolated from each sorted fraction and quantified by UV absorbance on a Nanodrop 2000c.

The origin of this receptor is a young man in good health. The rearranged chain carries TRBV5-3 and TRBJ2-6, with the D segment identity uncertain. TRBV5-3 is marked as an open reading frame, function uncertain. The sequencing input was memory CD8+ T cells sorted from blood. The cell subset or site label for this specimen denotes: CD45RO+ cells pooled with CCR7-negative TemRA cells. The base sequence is TGTGCCAGACACATGGTAGTACAAAGTCGGGCCAACGTCCTGACTTTC. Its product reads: CARHMVVQSRANVLTF.